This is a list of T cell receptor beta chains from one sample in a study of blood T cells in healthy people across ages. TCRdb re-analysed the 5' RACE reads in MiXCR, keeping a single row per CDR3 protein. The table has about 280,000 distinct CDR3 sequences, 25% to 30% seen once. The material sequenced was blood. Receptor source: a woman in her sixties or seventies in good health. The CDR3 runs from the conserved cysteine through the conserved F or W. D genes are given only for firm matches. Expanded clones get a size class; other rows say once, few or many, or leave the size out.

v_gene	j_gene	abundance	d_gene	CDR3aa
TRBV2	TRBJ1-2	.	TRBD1	CASDDRGGSGYTF
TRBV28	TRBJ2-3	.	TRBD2	CASKWGTSGYSTDTQYF
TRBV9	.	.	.	CVSSEREEQFF
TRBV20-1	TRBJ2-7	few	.	CSARSGGRTYEQYF
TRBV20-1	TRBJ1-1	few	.	CSARGGDTEAFF
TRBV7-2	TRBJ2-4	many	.	CASSLDRGLAKNIQYF
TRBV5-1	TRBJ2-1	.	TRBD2	CASQTAGGSYNEQFF
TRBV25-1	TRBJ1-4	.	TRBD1	CASSEWEGGNEKLFF
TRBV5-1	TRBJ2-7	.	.	CASSRDRPYEQYF
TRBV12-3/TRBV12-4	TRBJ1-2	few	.	CASSPLGGPYGYTF
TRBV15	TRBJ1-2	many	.	CATSTGPDGYTF
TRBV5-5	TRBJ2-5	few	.	CASSPGLVEFF
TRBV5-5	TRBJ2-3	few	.	CASSLAPGTDTQYF
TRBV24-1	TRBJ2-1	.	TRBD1	CATSGDRGYNEQFF
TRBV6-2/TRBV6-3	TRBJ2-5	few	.	CASSSHEIGRNGQYF
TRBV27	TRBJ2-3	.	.	CASRKFGGSDTQYF
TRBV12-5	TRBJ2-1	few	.	CASGLHNEQFF
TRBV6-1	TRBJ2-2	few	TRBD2	CASRGLAGGTTGELFF
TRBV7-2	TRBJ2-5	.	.	CASSKYGDQETQYF
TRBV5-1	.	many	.	CASSLSGGTGWEQFF
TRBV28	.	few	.	CASSWTYEQYF
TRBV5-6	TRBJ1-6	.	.	CASSLVAALDSPLHF
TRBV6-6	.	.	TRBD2	CASSYLAGVQETQYF
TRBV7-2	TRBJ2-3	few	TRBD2	CASSQSGRPTDTQYF
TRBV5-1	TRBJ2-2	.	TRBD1	CASSRRTGVGGELFF
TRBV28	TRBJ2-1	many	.	CASSPLVRGPSSYNEQFF
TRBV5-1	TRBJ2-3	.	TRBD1	CASSAGQGITDTQYF
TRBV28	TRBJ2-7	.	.	CASSLGRRYEQYF
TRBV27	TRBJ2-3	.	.	CASSYRGSSTDTQYF
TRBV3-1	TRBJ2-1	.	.	CASSQRGPGGSEQFF
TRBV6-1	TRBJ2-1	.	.	CASLFGGVGGEQFF
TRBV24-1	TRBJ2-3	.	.	CATSDHGTSRGTDTQYF
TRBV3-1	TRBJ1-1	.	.	CASSQSSIRDAEAFF
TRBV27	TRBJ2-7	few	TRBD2	CASSAFSGRAAYEQYF
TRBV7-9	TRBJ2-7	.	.	CASSLGVGSEQYF
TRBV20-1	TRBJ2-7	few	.	CSAQYGDYEQYF
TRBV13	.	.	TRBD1	CASSFGTDAYEQYF
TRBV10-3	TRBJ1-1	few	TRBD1	CAIRTKGQKNTEAFF
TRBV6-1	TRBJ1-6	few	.	CATLRDGGSPLHF
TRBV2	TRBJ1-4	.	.	CASSGWRVNEKLFF
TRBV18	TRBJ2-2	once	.	CASSASSGELFF
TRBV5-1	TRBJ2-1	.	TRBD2	CASSLKGTSGVNEQFF
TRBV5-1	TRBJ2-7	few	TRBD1	CASSLAGQGAYEQYF
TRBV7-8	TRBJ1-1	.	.	CASRYQGGTEAFF
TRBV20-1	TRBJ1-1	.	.	CSATGYTEAFF
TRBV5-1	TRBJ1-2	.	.	CASSQLQGYGYTF
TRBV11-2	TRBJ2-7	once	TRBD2	CASRVVGGYYEQYF
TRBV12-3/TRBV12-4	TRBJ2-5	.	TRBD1	CASSSGQGWETQYF
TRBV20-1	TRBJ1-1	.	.	CSALRQDWNTEALF
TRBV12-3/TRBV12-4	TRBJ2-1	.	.	CASSPGAEGQPPHEQFF
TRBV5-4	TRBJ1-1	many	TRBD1	CASSSYDRGGSTEAFF
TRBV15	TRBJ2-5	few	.	CATSRDQRETQYF
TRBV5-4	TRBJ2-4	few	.	CASSSGGATKNIQYF